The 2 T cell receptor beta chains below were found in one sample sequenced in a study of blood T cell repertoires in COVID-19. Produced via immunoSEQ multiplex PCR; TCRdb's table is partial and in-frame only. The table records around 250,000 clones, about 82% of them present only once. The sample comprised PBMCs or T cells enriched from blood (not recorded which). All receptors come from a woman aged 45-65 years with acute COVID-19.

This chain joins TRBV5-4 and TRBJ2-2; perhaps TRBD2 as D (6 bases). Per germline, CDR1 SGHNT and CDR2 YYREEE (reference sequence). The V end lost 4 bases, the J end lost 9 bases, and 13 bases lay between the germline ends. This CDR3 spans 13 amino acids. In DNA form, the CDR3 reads TGTGCCAGCAGCCGGCCGGGGGTTCGGGAGCTGTTTTTT. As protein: CASSRPGVRELFF.

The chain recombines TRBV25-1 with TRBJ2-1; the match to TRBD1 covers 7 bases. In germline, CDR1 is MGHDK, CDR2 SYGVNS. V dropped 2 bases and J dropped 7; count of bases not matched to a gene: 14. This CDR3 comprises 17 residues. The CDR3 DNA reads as TGTGCCAGCAGTGAAATGTGGGCCCCGACAGGGTGGAATGAGCAGTTCTTC. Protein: CASSEMWAPTGWNEQFF.